This entry lists 26 T cell receptor beta chains sequenced from one sample in a study of CD8+CD57+ T cells in acquired aplastic anemia. TCR beta VDJ and CDR3 were profiled, and genomic DNA was the template. Using its own MiXCR run on the reads, TCRdb lists one record per CDR3 protein. The sample consists of more than 45,000 distinct CDR3 sequences, about 56% of them appearing once. Sequencing involved patients with CD8+CD57+ cell expansion previously shown by flow cytometry. Sequenced: sorted CD4+, CD8+, or CD8+CD57+ T cells (not recorded which) from PBMCs. The receptors stem from a human donor with aplastic anemia.

This clonotype was found many times. The rearrangement links TRBV5-1 to TRBJ2-2; 8 nucleotides agree with TRBD1. This CDR3 is built from 14 residues. V was pared by 2 bases and J by 7 bases, with 4 bases of the junction left unmatched. Germline loops: CDR1 SGHRS, CDR2 YFSETQ. The CDR3 region is CASSFGQGDGELFF. CDR3 in DNA: TGCGCCAGCAGCTTCGGACAGGGAGACGGGGAGCTGTTTTTT.

This clonotype was observed many times. The CDR3 end shows no conserved phenylalanine or tryptophan, and so a read error is likely. The genes are TRBV5-6 and TRBJ1-5; no clear D gene. Germline lookup yields CDR1 SGHDT and CDR2 YYEEEE. Trimming removed 3 bases from V and 6 bases from J, with 7 bases in between. This CDR3 has 12 residues. The CDR3 DNA is TGTGCCAGCAGCTCAGGATCTCAGCCCCAGCATTTA. Protein sequence: CASSSGSQPQHL.

In this sample, this clonotype turned up a few times. The rearrangement joins TRBV29-1 to TRBJ2-1; D unclear. Germline loops: CDR1 SQVTM, CDR2 ANQGSEA. This CDR3 contains 12 residues. Trimming stripped 4 bases from V and 7 bases from J, with 11 bases between. The CDR3: CSVGFGRNEQFF. CDR3 DNA sequence: TGCAGCGTTGGATTCGGACGTAATGAGCAGTTCTTC.

This clonotype turned up a few times. The J gene is TRBJ2-4, the V gene TRBV6-1; no clear D gene. Germline V gene sequence: CDR1 MNHNS, CDR2 SASEGT. The ends were cut back, 6 bases at V and 6 bases at J, with 18 bases in the middle. The CDR3 runs 15 residues. The CDR3 loop reads CASSPSRRGLNIQYF. Here the CDR3 DNA reads TGTGCCAGCAGCCCCTCCCGGCGCGGATTAAACATTCAGTACTTC.

The gene calls are TRBV27 and TRBJ1-5; unclear D gene. This CDR3 contains 12 residues. Germline V gives CDR1 MNHEY, CDR2 SMNVEV (reference sequence). The germline V and J ends were trimmed by 5 bases and 9 bases, with 11 bases remaining between them. The CDR3 DNA is TGTGCCAGCAGTCCCCCCGGGCGGCCCCAGCATTTT. As protein: CASSPPGRPQHF.

J is TRBJ1-6 and V is TRBV11-2; no clear D gene. V lost 1 base to trimming and J lost 10 bases, with 8 bases between them. The CDR3 contains 13 residues. The germline gives CDR1 SGHAT, CDR2 FQNNGV. CDR3 nucleotide sequence: TGTGCCAGCAGCTTAGTGTTGGGATCACCCCTCCACTTT. Protein: CASSLVLGSPLHF. Complete variable domain (other parts from reference TRBV11-2 and TRBJ1-6): EAGVAQSPRYKIIEKRQSVAFWCNPISGHATLYWYQQILGQGPKLLIQFQNNGVVDDSQLPKDRFSAERLKGVDSTLKIQPAKLEDSAVYLCASSLVLGSPLHFGNGTRLTVT.

This chain joins TRBV20-1 and TRBJ1-2, with 9 bases lining up with TRBD1. The V and J ends lost 6 bases and 2 bases, in that order; junction bases with no gene match: 7. CDR1 and CDR2 from the germline V gene are DFQATT and SNEGSKA (reference sequence). The CDR3 runs 14 residues. This CDR3 is CSAGTGTYNYGYTF. The CDR3, as DNA: TGCAGTGCGGGGACAGGGACTTACAACTATGGCTACACCTTC.

V is TRBV11-1 and J is TRBJ1-4; D is unclear. Trimming left V 6 bases short and J 0 bases short, with 11 bases between. The germline V gene encodes CDR1 SGHAT and CDR2 FQDESV (reference sequence). The CDR3 is made up of 15 amino acids. This CDR3 is CASRRDPATNEKLFF. In nucleotides, the CDR3 is TGTGCCAGCAGACGAGACCCAGCAACTAATGAAAAACTGTTTTTT.

There are a few counts of this clonotype. The J gene is TRBJ2-2, the V gene TRBV15; D gene uncertain. This CDR3 region has 16 residues. Between the trimmed V and J ends, which lost 1 base and 1 base, there was a span of 10 bases. Germline CDR1 and CDR2: LNHNV and YYDKDF (reference sequence). The CDR3 is CATSRAFTRNTGELFF. DNA for the CDR3: TGTGCCACCAGCAGAGCATTCACACGGAACACCGGGGAGCTGTTTTTT.

To note about this clonotype: Germline is not matched at one junction end, which may reflect a read error. The V gene is TRBV20-1, the J gene TRBJ2-1; possibly TRBD1 for D (6 bases). There are 11 residues in the CDR3. Per germline, CDR1 DFQATT and CDR2 SNEGSKA (reference sequence). CDR3 sequence reads: CSARDGRGQSF. The CDR3 DNA reads TGCAGTGCTAGAGATGGGAGAGGACAGTCCTTC.

The V call is TRBV15, the J call TRBJ1-1, with D hard to call. The length of the CDR3 is 14 residues. Germline V gene data show CDR1 as LNHNV and CDR2 as YYDKDF (reference sequence). Trimming shortened V by 4 bases and J by 5 bases, and 14 bases separated the two germline ends. In DNA, the CDR3 is TGTGCCACCAGCATGCCGATAGTGGGGACTGAAGCTTTCTTT. Amino acid sequence: CATSMPIVGTEAFF.

This chain links TRBV20-1 with TRBJ1-2; D unclear. With 2 bases removed from V and 7 bases from J, the gap between germline ends came to 11 bases. Per the germline V gene, CDR1 is DFQATT and CDR2 is SNEGSKA (reference sequence). The CDR3 has 12 residues. CDR3 coding DNA: TGCAGTGCTAGAAAGGGATCCCGTGGCTACACCTTC. Translating it yields CSARKGSRGYTF.

The chain recombines TRBV11-1 with TRBJ2-5; D is perhaps TRBD2 (5 bases). Germline-derived CDR1 and CDR2 are SGHAT and FQDESV (reference sequence). The CDR3 sequence is 15 residues long. Trimming took 2 bases from V and 5 from J, leaving 15 bases between them. This CDR3 is CASSLSTSGSETQYF. CDR3 in DNA: TGTGCCAGCAGCTTATCTACTAGTGGTTCGGAGACCCAGTACTTC.

This clonotype was detected only a few times. The V gene is TRBV27, the J gene TRBJ2-3, with 7 nucleotides matching TRBD1. This CDR3 comprises 17 residues. From germline, CDR1 is MNHEY and CDR2 SMNVEV (reference sequence). V dropped 3 bases and J dropped 2; count of bases not matched to a gene: 11. This CDR3 reads CASSFNYGDRDTDTQYF. In DNA form, the CDR3 reads TGTGCCAGCAGTTTTAATTATGGGGACAGAGACACAGATACGCAGTATTTT.

This clonotype showed up many times. The rearrangement uses TRBV12-3 or TRBV12-4 and TRBJ2-7; D is ambiguous. The CDR3 is made up of 12 amino acids. With 3 bases removed from V and 3 bases from J, the gap between germline ends came to 6 bases. CDR3 region: CASSFKGYEQYV. The DNA for the CDR3 is TGTGCCAGCAGTTTTAAGGGCTACGAGCAGTACGTC.

This chain links TRBV25-1 with TRBJ1-2; 12 bases are a match to TRBD1. The CDR3 has 15 amino acids. Germline trimming cut 4 bases from V and 8 bases from J; bases unmatched to any gene: 8. Germline V gene data show CDR1 as MGHDK and CDR2 as SYGVNS. In DNA, the CDR3 is TGTGCCAGCAGTGGGGGGACAGGGGGCAGTAGCGGCTACACCTTC. Translating it yields CASSGGTGGSSGYTF.

This chain joins TRBV2 and TRBJ2-3; D may be TRBD1 (6 bases). Trimming took 6 bases from V and 4 from J, leaving 11 bases between them. The V gene's germline CDR1 is SNHLY and CDR2 FYNNEI. The CDR3 is made up of 13 amino acids. CDR3 sequence reads: CASSLDSADTQYF. In DNA form, the CDR3 reads TGTGCCAGCAGCTTGGACAGCGCAGATACGCAGTATTTT.

This sequence joins TRBV2 and TRBJ2-1, with TRBD2 identical over 7 bases. After removal of 8 bases from V and 9 bases from J, the junction contained 13 bases not matched to a gene. Per the germline V gene, CDR1 is SNHLY and CDR2 is FYNNEI. The CDR3 covers 14 residues. The CDR3 is CASGGAGKDGEQFF. Here the CDR3 DNA reads TGTGCCAGCGGAGGAGCGGGAAAGGATGGTGAGCAGTTCTTC.

This chain connects TRBV12-3 or TRBV12-4 to TRBJ2-1, with D possibly TRBD2 on 6 matching bases. Trimming cost V 3 bases and J 5 bases, with 14 bases left between them. This CDR3 has 15 amino acids. The CDR3 is CASSFGGYGNNEQFF. The CDR3 nucleotides read TGTGCCAGCAGTTTTGGAGGGTACGGGAACAATGAGCAGTTCTTC.

The V and J genes are TRBV19 and TRBJ1-5; D possibly corresponds to TRBD1 (5 bases). The V end was cut by 3 bases, the J end by 5 bases, with 14 bases between. There are 15 residues in the CDR3. Looked up from germline, CDR1 is LNHDA and CDR2 is SQIVND (reference sequence). The CDR3 region has the DNA TGTGCCAGTAGTATGGGTGCGGGGGGTTATCAGCCCCAGCATTTT. Amino acids: CASSMGAGGYQPQHF.

This clonotype was counted only a few times. The chain couples TRBV25-1 to TRBJ1-1; D remains ambiguous. V was shortened by 1 base and J by 3 bases, with 9 bases between the two germline ends. Germline lookup yields CDR1 MGHDK and CDR2 SYGVNS. The CDR3 spans 14 residues. This CDR3 reads CASSEFGKHTEAFF. CDR3 DNA sequence: TGTGCCAGCAGTGAATTTGGGAAGCACACTGAAGCTTTCTTT.

The V and J genes are TRBV15 and TRBJ1-2; D gene uncertain. The CDR3 runs to 15 residues. Per the germline V gene, CDR1 is LNHNV and CDR2 is YYDKDF (reference sequence). With 5 bases removed from V and 4 bases from J, the gap between germline ends came to 17 bases. DNA for the CDR3: TGTGCCACCAGCCACCGCCCGCAGACATTCTATGGCTACACCTTC. Amino acids: CATSHRPQTFYGYTF.

This clonotype was observed a single time. The chain has TRBV7-2 and TRBJ1-4; possibly TRBD1 for D (5 bases). CDR1 SGHTA and CDR2 FQGNSA come from the germline V gene. V lost 1 base and J lost 7, with 10 bases in between. The CDR3 is made up of 14 amino acids. The CDR3 here is CASSLDNGGEKLFF. The CDR3 nucleotides read TGTGCCAGCAGCTTAGACAATGGGGGTGAAAAACTGTTTTTT.

This clonotype has a count of ten or more. The rearrangement joins TRBV4-3 to TRBJ2-7, with a tentative D call TRBD1 (6 bases). The germline V gene has CDR1 LGHNA and CDR2 YSLEER. V was shortened by 3 bases and J by 0 bases, with 12 bases between the two germline ends. The CDR3 totals 15 residues. CDR3 in amino acids: CASSQVGDTSYEQYF. CDR3 coding DNA: TGCGCCAGCAGCCAGGTGGGGGACACCTCCTACGAGCAGTACTTC.

The rearrangement joins TRBV19 to TRBJ2-1; 13 bases fit TRBD2. With 7 bases clipped from V and 9 bases from J, the junction kept 6 bases outside the gene matches. The length of the CDR3 is 14 residues. Germline lookup yields CDR1 LNHDA and CDR2 SQIVND (reference sequence). CDR3 amino acids: CASKTSGGLSEQFF. The CDR3 coding sequence is TGTGCCAGTAAGACTAGCGGGGGGCTGAGTGAGCAGTTCTTC.

This clonotype appeared a few times. This chain links TRBV29-1 with TRBJ1-1; 8 bases fit TRBD1. There are 13 residues in the CDR3. Per the germline V gene, CDR1 is SQVTM and CDR2 is ANQGSEA. The trim removed 8 bases at V and 1 base at J, leaving 6 bases unmatched. The CDR3 here is CSTSDRANTEAFF. As DNA, the CDR3 is TGCAGCACCTCGGACAGGGCGAACACTGAAGCTTTCTTT. The full variable domain, rest sourced from reference TRBV29-1 and TRBJ1-1, is SAVISQKPSRDICQRGTSLTIQCQVDSQVTMMFWYRQQPGQSLTLIATANQGSEATYESGFVIDKFPISRPNLTFSTLTVSNMSPEDSSIYLCSTSDRANTEAFFGQGTRLTVV.